The 26 T cell receptor beta chains reported below all come from one sample, sequenced in a study of cytomegalovirus exposure and HLA in healthy donors. This PCR relied on a set of 60 Vbeta primers and 13 Jbeta primers. Only in-frame clones appear in the TCRdb table, and some are missing; sequencing was by immunoSEQ multiplex PCR. The repertoire consists of some 110,000 clones, with around 61% occurring once and the leading ten covering 2% to 2.5%. Sequenced sample: PBMCs. The receptor set was obtained from a woman in her 30s in good health and CMV-seronegative.

V and J are TRBV7-2 and TRBJ2-2; D is unclear. CDR3 length: 12 residues. With 6 bases removed from V and 3 bases from J, the gap between germline ends came to 5 bases. Per the germline V gene, CDR1 is SGHTA and CDR2 is FQGNSA. DNA for the CDR3: TGTGCCAGCAGTCCCGACACCGGGGAGCTGTTTTTT. This codes for CASSPDTGELFF. The whole variable domain, remainder taken from reference TRBV7-2 and TRBJ2-2, is GAGVSQSPSNKVTEKGKDVELRCDPISGHTALYWYRQSLGQGLEFLIYFQGNSAPDKSGLPSDRFSAERTGGSVSTLTIQRTQQEDSAVYLCASSPDTGELFFGEGSRLTVL.

Remarks on this clone: Sequence at one end of the junction differs from germline and may be a read error. The chain couples TRBV2 to TRBJ2-2, with no clear D. Germline loops: CDR1 SNHLY, CDR2 FYNNEI. There are 16 residues in the CDR3. The DNA for the CDR3 is TGTGCCGGCAGTTTCTCTGGCGGAGCGAACACCGGGGAGCTGTTTTTT. Its translation: CAGSFSGGANTGELFF. Full variable domain (missing parts from reference TRBV2 and TRBJ2-2): EPEVTQTPSHQVTQMGQEVILRCVPISNHLYFYWYRQILGQKVEFLVSFYNNEISEKSEIFDDQFSVERPDGSNFTLKIRSTKLEDSAMYFCAGSFSGGANTGELFFGEGSRLTVL.

The rearrangement links TRBV7-9 to TRBJ2-3; 9 nucleotides agree with TRBD1. Germline trimming cut 11 bases from V and 4 bases from J; bases unmatched to any gene: 19. Per germline, CDR1 SEHNR and CDR2 FQNEAQ (reference sequence). The CDR3 spans 17 residues. The CDR3 reads CAGGGVGTGGVSDTQYF. Written as DNA, the CDR3 is TGTGCCGGGGGGGGTGTTGGCACAGGGGGCGTCTCAGATACGCAGTATTTT.

V is TRBV27 and J is TRBJ2-1; no reliable D call. There are 13 residues in the CDR3. Trimming shortened V by 4 bases and J by 7 bases, and 11 bases separated the two germline ends. The germline gives CDR1 MNHEY, CDR2 SMNVEV (reference sequence). The CDR3: CASSSTANNEQFF. The CDR3 nucleotides are TGTGCCAGCAGTTCGACTGCAAATAATGAGCAGTTCTTC.

The gene calls are TRBV5-5 and TRBJ1-3, with D possibly matching TRBD1 (6 bases). V was clipped by 4 bases and J by 2 bases, with 10 bases between them. CDR1 and CDR2 (germline): SGHKS, YYEKEE (reference sequence). CDR3 length equals 14 residues. CDR3 sequence (DNA): TGTGCCAGCAGCGATACAGGGACTGGAAACACCATATATTTT. Protein product: CASSDTGTGNTIYF.

This clone was seen a handful of times. At one of its ends the junction is not consistent with the germline gene, which may arise from a read error. This chain connects TRBV30 to TRBJ1-3; D is ambiguous. From germline, CDR1 is GTSNPN and CDR2 SVGIG (reference sequence). The CDR3 contains 13 residues. For the CDR3, the DNA is TGCTCGTTTGCGGTTAACTCTGGAAACACCATATATTTT. This gives the protein CSFAVNSGNTIYF.

The chain is built from TRBV4-1 and TRBJ2-7, with TRBD2 matching over 9 bases. Germline CDR1 is MGHRA and CDR2 is YSYEKL. The CDR3 runs 15 residues. V lost 4 bases and J lost 2; bases outside the gene matches: 6. CDR3 amino acids: CASSPRTSATYEQYF. CDR3 bases: TGCGCCAGCAGCCCACGGACTAGCGCAACCTACGAGCAGTACTTC.

V gene TRBV4-3 combines with J gene TRBJ1-2; 7 bases map to TRBD1. In germline, CDR1 is LGHNA, CDR2 YSLEER. This CDR3 has 14 residues. The ends lost 3 bases at V and 5 bases at J; junction bases unmatched: 6. The CDR3: CASSQTGTAYGYTF. In nucleotides, the CDR3 is TGCGCCAGCAGCCAGACCGGGACAGCATATGGCTACACCTTC.

This clone was counted once. The rearrangement uses TRBV27 and TRBJ2-1; 10 bases fit TRBD2. This CDR3 has 17 residues. V gave up 2 bases and J gave up 5 bases; unmatched junction bases: 9. Germline-derived CDR1 and CDR2 are MNHEY and SMNVEV (reference sequence). CDR3 DNA sequence: TGTGCCAGCAGTTTAGGTTCCTATGGACTAGCGGACAATGAGCAGTTCTTC. This translates into CASSLGSYGLADNEQFF.

On this clone: This sample includes further DNA sequences coding for the same CDR3. J is TRBJ2-7 and V is TRBV5-8, with D possibly being TRBD1 (6 bases). Germline assignment: CDR1 SGHTS and CDR2 YDEGEE. The CDR3 contains 13 residues. V gave up 4 bases and J gave up 1 base, with 9 bases separating them. CDR3: CASSLQGSYEQYF. In nucleotides, the CDR3 is TGTGCCAGCAGCCTACAGGGTTCCTACGAGCAGTACTTC.

This clone has only a few counts. The chain employs TRBV7-3 and TRBJ2-1; 7 bases are a match to TRBD2. Germline V gives CDR1 SGHTA, CDR2 FQGTGA. Trimming at V came to 5 bases and at J to 0 bases, leaving 4 bases not matched to a gene. The CDR3 extends over 15 amino acids. The CDR3 protein is CASSPSGSSYNEQFF. For the CDR3, the DNA is TGTGCCAGCAGCCCTAGCGGTAGCTCCTACAATGAGCAGTTCTTC.

The chain carries TRBV10-3 and TRBJ1-2, with D possibly being TRBD1 (6 bases). This CDR3 comprises 15 residues. V lost 1 base, J lost 4 bases, and 13 bases lay in between. Germline CDR1 reads ENHRY; CDR2 reads SYGVKD. The CDR3 nucleotides are TGTGCCATCAGTGAGTTGACAGGCCGGGGCTATGGCTACACCTTC. Translating gives CAISELTGRGYGYTF.

V is TRBV15 and J is TRBJ2-2; 10 bases fit TRBD1. This CDR3 is 19 amino acids long. Losses at the gene ends were 0 bases for V and 5 bases for J; bases not matched to a gene: 12. Germline loops: CDR1 LNHNV, CDR2 YYDKDF (reference sequence). CDR3 sequence reads: CATSRDHLWGTGVTGELFF. Written as DNA, the CDR3 is TGTGCCACCAGCAGAGATCACCTCTGGGGGACAGGGGTGACCGGGGAGCTGTTTTTT.

This clone has only a few counts. V usage is TRBV15 and J usage is TRBJ2-5, with D unresolved. The assigned J gene may be wrong: the sequence end matches TRBJ2-7 better. Looked up from germline, CDR1 is LNHNV and CDR2 is YYDKDF (reference sequence). The CDR3 contains 14 residues. In DNA form, the CDR3 reads TGTGCCACCAGCAGCAGGTTTCCTTCCTACGAGCAGTACTTC. This translates into CATSSRFPSYEQYF.

Turning to this clone: Other DNA variants within this sample encode the same CDR3. The CDR3: CASSFQAGGLYEQYF. CDR3 nucleotides: TGCGCCAGCAGCTTCCAGGCGGGAGGACTGTACGAGCAGTACTTC. The rearrangement uses TRBV5-1 and TRBJ2-7; 8 nucleotides agree with TRBD2. This CDR3 is 15 amino acids long. The V and J ends lost 2 bases and 4 bases, in that order; junction bases with no gene match: 8. Germline values: CDR1 SGHRS, CDR2 YFSETQ.

CDR3 residues: CASSLTGVGANVLTF. The CDR3 region has the DNA TGTGCCAGTAGTTTGACAGGGGTCGGGGCCAACGTCCTGACTTTC. The chain is built from TRBV19 and TRBJ2-6; 8 bases align to TRBD1. This CDR3 has 15 amino acids. V was clipped by 5 bases and J by 4 bases; unmatched bases: 4. Per the germline V gene, CDR1 is LNHDA and CDR2 is SQIVND (reference sequence).

V usage is TRBV19 and J usage is TRBJ1-1, with 9 bases lining up with TRBD1. Germline lookup yields CDR1 LNHDA and CDR2 SQIVND (reference sequence). The V gene end was trimmed by 5 bases and the J gene end by 9 bases; junction bases not matched to a gene: 7. This CDR3 spans 13 amino acids. CDR3 loop: CASSSGTGWKAFF. In DNA, the CDR3 is TGTGCCAGTAGTTCAGGGACAGGGTGGAAAGCTTTCTTT.

This clone was seen a single time. The rearrangement joins TRBV4-3 to TRBJ2-7, with 8 positions matching TRBD1. Germline assignment: CDR1 LGHNA and CDR2 YSLEER. V shed 1 base, J shed 0 bases, and the junction held 2 bases outside the gene matches. The CDR3 sequence is 15 residues long. The CDR3 DNA sequence: TGCGCCAGCAGCCAAGGGACAGGGCCCTCCTACGAGCAGTACTTC. Residues: CASSQGTGPSYEQYF.

The rearrangement links TRBV11-1 to TRBJ2-7, with a tentative D call TRBD1 (5 bases). The germline V gene has CDR1 SGHAT and CDR2 FQDESV (reference sequence). This CDR3 is built from 17 residues. V dropped 1 base and J dropped 0 bases, with 16 bases sitting between them. This CDR3 is CASSLGPGFGPSYEQYF. The CDR3 DNA follows: TGTGCCAGCAGCTTAGGCCCAGGGTTCGGCCCCTCCTACGAGCAGTACTTC. Drawing the rest from reference TRBV11-1 and TRBJ2-7, the complete variable domain is EAEVAQSPRYKITEKSQAVAFWCDPISGHATLYWYRQILGQGPELLVQFQDESVVDDSQLPKDRFSAERLKGVDSTLKIQPAELGDSAMYLCASSLGPGFGPSYEQYFGPGTRLTVT.

The V call is TRBV5-6, the J call TRBJ1-2; 9 nucleotides line up with TRBD1. CDR1 and CDR2 (germline): SGHDT, YYEEEE. Trimming at V came to 3 bases and at J to 7 bases, leaving 7 bases not matched to a gene. This CDR3 comprises 14 residues. In DNA, the CDR3 is TGTGCCAGCAGCTATACCGGGACAGGGTTTGGCTACACCTTC. It yields the protein CASSYTGTGFGYTF.

The rearrangement links TRBV29-1 to TRBJ2-5; 11 bases are shared with TRBD2. CDR3 length: 13 residues. The trim removed 6 bases at V and 11 bases at J, leaving 11 bases unmatched. Germline CDR1 reads SQVTM; CDR2 reads ANQGSEA. The CDR3 DNA is TGCAGCGTAGAACTAGCGGGAGAAGGAGAGCAGTACTTC. Encoded protein: CSVELAGEGEQYF. The variable domain in full, completed from reference TRBV29-1 and TRBJ2-5, reads SAVISQKPSRDICQRGTSLTIQCQVDSQVTMMFWYRQQPGQSLTLIATANQGSEATYESGFVIDKFPISRPNLTFSTLTVSNMSPEDSSIYLCSVELAGEGEQYFGPGTRLLVL.

The chain has TRBV7-9 and TRBJ1-1; 9 positions agree with TRBD1. This CDR3 is built from 14 residues. Trimming cost V 7 bases and J 8 bases; bases outside gene matches: 11. The V gene's germline CDR1 is SEHNR and CDR2 FQNEAQ (reference sequence). CDR3 residues: CASTWTGARPEAFF. The CDR3 DNA follows: TGTGCCAGCACCTGGACAGGGGCGCGGCCCGAAGCTTTCTTT.

The chain has TRBV4-3 and TRBJ2-3, with 12 bases identical to TRBD2. Germline V CDR1 and CDR2: LGHNA, YSLEER. V gave up 0 bases and J gave up 7 bases; unmatched junction bases: 11. The CDR3 covers 18 residues. DNA of the CDR3: TGCGCCAGCAGCCAAGATCCTCCTAGCGGGAGGGAAGACTATACGCAGTATTTT. Translated, it gives CASSQDPPSGREDYTQYF.

The chain links TRBV7-8 to TRBJ1-1; D gene ambiguous. Germline CDR1 is SGHVS and CDR2 is FQNEAQ. CDR3 size: 17 residues. Trimming removed 2 bases from V and 4 bases from J, with 20 bases in between. The CDR3 loop reads CASSLNPATGSVTEAFF. Written as DNA, the CDR3 is TGTGCCAGCAGCTTAAATCCGGCGACGGGTAGTGTCACTGAAGCTTTCTTT.

V usage is TRBV5-4 and J usage is TRBJ1-1; D is possibly TRBD1 (5 bases). CDR3 size: 12 residues. From germline, CDR1 is SGHNT and CDR2 YYREEE (reference sequence). Trimming took off 4 bases at V and 6 bases at J, with 10 bases between the two ends. The CDR3 DNA sequence: TGTGCCAGCAGCGCGACGGGGGCTGAAGCTTTCTTT. Translated: CASSATGAEAFF.

This clone has a handful of counts. The chain joins TRBV10-1 to TRBJ2-2; D is perhaps TRBD1 (6 bases). This CDR3 spans 15 amino acids. Trimming cost V 7 bases and J 1 base, with 13 bases left between them. Germline V gene data show CDR1 as WNHNN and CDR2 as SYGVQD (reference sequence). Here the CDR3 DNA reads TGCGCCAGCACCCAGGACAGATTGAACACCGGGGAGCTGTTTTTT. Its protein is CASTQDRLNTGELFF.